Shown below are 29 T cell receptor beta chains from a single sample sequenced in a study (dated by TCRdb to about 2015). Libraries were built with 5' RACE. Instrument used: Illumina MiSeq. TCRdb redid the processing of the public reads, applying fastp at Q25 and MiXCR, and retained in-frame beta chains. Rows with one shared CDR3 protein collapse into an entry with the most common genes and DNA. The sample contains 35,000 to 50,000 distinct CDR3 sequences, around 30% of them found a single time. Clones ranked in the top ten supply under 5% of the sample. The material sequenced was tumor-infiltrating memory CD4+ T cells sorted from the breast tumor. The cell subset or site label corresponds to: memory CD4+ T cells, CD4+CD45RO+CD25-. These receptors were obtained from a female donor with breast cancer.

As for this clonotype: A much larger clone lies one base from this, so it may be a read error. This chain links TRBV10-3 with TRBJ2-3, with D perhaps TRBD2 (7 bases). This CDR3 has 17 amino acids. The germline gives CDR1 ENHRY, CDR2 SYGVKD. Here the CDR3 DNA reads TGTACCATCAGTGACGGAATCGGGGGGCTTGGCACAGATACGCAGTATTTT. It codes for CTISDGIGGLGTDTQYF.

This clonotype was observed a few times. The J gene is TRBJ2-7, the V gene TRBV7-2, with TRBD2 identical over 8 bases. This CDR3 has 14 amino acids. Germline lookup yields CDR1 SGHTA and CDR2 FQGNSA. V lost 3 bases and J lost 2; bases outside the gene matches: 3. The CDR3 protein is CASSFGTRAYEQYF. The CDR3 region has the DNA TGTGCCAGCAGCTTCGGGACTAGGGCCTACGAGCAGTACTTC.

The rearrangement uses TRBV27 and TRBJ2-1; possibly TRBD2 for D (6 bases). This CDR3 region has 15 residues. Looked up from germline, CDR1 is MNHEY and CDR2 is SMNVEV (reference sequence). The germline V and J ends were trimmed by 3 bases and 2 bases, with 11 bases remaining between them. CDR3 coding DNA: TGTGCCAGCAGTTTGGGCGGGGACCCCTACAATGAGCAGTTCTTC. Its protein is CASSLGGDPYNEQFF.

In nucleotides, the CDR3 is TGTGCCAGCAAGGGACTAGCGGAAGAAGCATACAATGAGCAGTTCTTC. Protein product: CASKGLAEEAYNEQFF. This chain links TRBV6-5 with TRBJ2-1, with 11 bases matching TRBD2. With V trimmed by 7 bases and J by 4 bases, 9 bases remained unmatched. CDR1 is MNHEY and CDR2 is SVGAGI in the germline V gene. The CDR3 runs 16 residues.

This clonotype was recorded many times. The V and J genes are TRBV12-3 or TRBV12-4 and TRBJ2-5; the D call may be TRBD1 or TRBD2 (5 bases each). This CDR3 is built from 15 residues. V lost 4 bases to trimming and J lost 2 bases, with 14 bases between them. CDR3 DNA sequence: TGTGCCAGCAGTTGGGGACGCCGACAGCAAGAGACCCAGTACTTC. This codes for CASSWGRRQQETQYF.

This clonotype has a single count. A clone one base away is much larger, so this may be a read error. This chain links TRBV5-1 with TRBJ1-2; D unresolved. The CDR3 runs to 14 residues. Germline CDR1 SGHRS, CDR2 YFSETQ. The CDR3 loop is CTSSFTDTSYGYTF. The DNA of the CDR3 is TGCACCAGCAGCTTTACAGACACCTCCTATGGCTACACCTTC.

In its sample, this clonotype was seen many times. The chain carries TRBV5-1 and TRBJ1-1; D call uncertain. Trimming cost V 4 bases and J 1 base, with 11 bases left between them. The CDR3 loop spans 14 amino acids. Per germline, CDR1 SGHRS and CDR2 YFSETQ. The CDR3 DNA reads TGCGCCAGCAGCCCCGCTCAGACGAACACTGAAGCTTTCTTT. It encodes CASSPAQTNTEAFF.

This clonotype was recorded many times. The V call is TRBV4-1, the J call TRBJ2-4; 10 positions match TRBD1. Germline V lookup: CDR1 MGHRA, CDR2 YSYEKL. The V and J ends lost 4 bases and 8 bases, in that order; junction bases with no gene match: 8. The CDR3 length is 15 residues. CDR3 bases: TGCGCCAGCAGCCTCCAGCGGGACAGGGGAGACATTCAGTACTTC. It encodes CASSLQRDRGDIQYF.

On this clonotype itself: This may stem from a read error, because a much larger clone lies one nucleotide away. Likely a read error: the CDR3 ends without its conserved phenylalanine or tryptophan. The chain links TRBV20-1 to TRBJ1-2, with 12 bases aligning to TRBD1. The CDR3 has 13 amino acids. The junction had 5 bases not matched to a gene; V was cut back by 6 bases and J by 6 bases. The germline gives CDR1 DFQATT, CDR2 SNEGSKA (reference sequence). The CDR3 region is CSARDRGRDGYTL. CDR3 in DNA: TGCAGTGCCCGGGACAGGGGGCGGGATGGCTACACCCTC.

This clonotype was observed a few times. V gene TRBV5-5 combines with J gene TRBJ2-1, with unresolved D. The CDR3 consists of 15 residues. The germline gives CDR1 SGHKS, CDR2 YYEKEE (reference sequence). V dropped 0 bases and J dropped 1 base, with 8 bases sitting between them. This chain's CDR3 is CASSLASVSYNEQFF. The CDR3 DNA sequence: TGTGCCAGCAGCTTGGCATCCGTTTCCTACAATGAGCAGTTCTTC.

The chain uses TRBV29-1 and TRBJ2-2; D gene uncertain. V gave up 4 bases and J gave up 7 bases, with 13 bases separating them. This CDR3 region has 13 residues. In germline, CDR1 is SQVTM, CDR2 ANQGSEA. This chain's CDR3 is CSVVRVVGGELFF. CDR3 bases: TGCAGCGTTGTCAGAGTGGTTGGCGGGGAGCTGTTTTTT.

The chain has TRBV20-1 and TRBJ2-1, with D possibly being TRBD2 (7 bases). The V gene lost 5 bases and the J gene lost 12 bases, with 44 bases spanning the gap. CDR3 length equals 21 residues. CDR1 is DFQATT, CDR2 SNEGSKA, per germline (reference sequence). The DNA for the CDR3 is TGCAGTGCTTTACAGGGTTTGGGCGTAAGTGGCCTATTCGGGACTACCCGTGGGCAGTTCTTC. It specifies CSALQGLGVSGLFGTTRGQFF.

The sample holds a few counts of this clonotype. The chain is built from TRBV27 and TRBJ2-2, with a possible D match to TRBD2 (6 bases). Germline CDR1 reads MNHEY; CDR2 reads SMNVEV (reference sequence). The CDR3 runs to 14 residues. V dropped 5 bases and J dropped 3 bases, with 10 bases sitting between them. The CDR3 DNA reads TGTGCCAGCAGTGAGGGAGGTTACACCGGGGAGCTGTTTTTT. It codes for CASSEGGYTGELFF.

This clonotype was picked up a small number of times. This chain connects TRBV7-8 to TRBJ2-1; D is perhaps TRBD1 (6 bases). V shed 5 bases and J shed 3 bases, with 20 bases lying between them. This CDR3 contains 17 residues. Germline CDR1 SGHVS, CDR2 FQNEAQ. CDR3 DNA: TGTGCCAGCAGCCCACCACTAAGACAGGTTCTCTACAATGAGCAGTTCTTC. Its translation is CASSPPLRQVLYNEQFF. Variable domain in full (rest from reference TRBV7-8 and TRBJ2-1): GAGVSQSPRYKVAKRGQDVALRCDPISGHVSLFWYQQALGQGPEFLTYFQNEAQLDKSGLPSDRFFAERPEGSVSTLKIQRTQQEDSAVYLCASSPPLRQVLYNEQFFGPGTRLTVL.

The DNA for the CDR3 is TGCGCCAGCAGCCCGACAGGGGTCGGCGAAAAACTGTTTTTT. Translation gives CASSPTGVGEKLFF. The rearrangement uses TRBV5-1 and TRBJ1-4; 8 bases line up with TRBD1. Germline V gene data show CDR1 as SGHRS and CDR2 as YFSETQ. The CDR3 covers 14 residues. V was clipped by 4 bases and J by 8 bases; unmatched bases: 7.

The J gene is TRBJ2-3, the V gene TRBV6-6, with TRBD2 identical over 7 bases. Germline CDR1 is MNHNY and CDR2 is SVGAGI (reference sequence). CDR3 length: 12 residues. V gave up 4 bases and J gave up 6 bases; unmatched junction bases: 1. CDR3 amino acids: CASSSGGDTQYF. The CDR3 DNA sequence: TGTGCCAGCAGTTCCGGGGGGGATACGCAGTATTTT.

This clonotype came up a few times. V usage is TRBV4-3 and J usage is TRBJ2-6; D uncertain. V shed 5 bases and J shed 3 bases, with 5 bases lying between them. This CDR3 has 13 residues. Germline-derived CDR1 and CDR2 are LGHNA and YSLEER. The CDR3 sequence is CASSVGGANVLTF. The CDR3 region has the DNA TGCGCCAGCAGCGTAGGTGGGGCCAACGTCCTGACTTTC.

The chain couples TRBV9 to TRBJ2-3; 7 bases line up with TRBD1. V lost 2 bases to trimming and J lost 3 bases; unmatched junction nucleotides: 6. CDR1 is SGDLS and CDR2 is YYNGEE in the germline V gene. CDR3 size: 15 residues. The CDR3 nucleotides are TGTGCCAGCAGCGTCAGGGGACAGTTTACAGATACGCAGTATTTT. Translated, it gives CASSVRGQFTDTQYF.

With regard to this clonotype: The junction differs from germline at one of its ends, possibly a read error. The gene calls are TRBV7-6 and TRBJ1-6; 8 nucleotides match TRBD1. CDR3 length equals 13 residues. The V gene's germline CDR1 is SGHVS and CDR2 FNYEAQ. The chain's CDR3 is CASGLDRVSPLHF. As DNA, the CDR3 is TGTGCCAGCGGCTTGGACAGGGTCTCACCCCTCCACTTT.

This sequence joins TRBV12-3 or TRBV12-4 and TRBJ1-1, with 11 bases aligning to TRBD1. CDR3 length: 16 amino acids. V was pared by 5 bases and J by 4 bases, with 9 bases of the junction left unmatched. CDR3 in DNA: TGTGCCAGCAGTCCCGGTTCCGGGACAGGGGGCACTGAAGCTTTCTTT. Protein product: CASSPGSGTGGTEAFF.

The gene calls are TRBV3-1 and TRBJ2-5; possible D gene TRBD1, 5 bases. CDR1 and CDR2 (germline): LGHDT, YNNKEL (reference sequence). V was cut by 1 base and J by 1 base, with 7 bases left in between. The length of the CDR3 is 14 residues. The CDR3 protein is CASSQAQGQETQYF. The CDR3 nucleotides read TGTGCCAGCAGCCAAGCCCAGGGCCAAGAGACCCAGTACTTC.

This clonotype occurred a few times. V and J are TRBV6-1 and TRBJ2-7, with 11 bases that match TRBD2. V gave up 7 bases and J gave up 2 bases; unmatched junction bases: 7. This CDR3 spans 15 amino acids. CDR1 and CDR2 from the germline V gene are MNHNS and SASEGT. For the CDR3, the DNA is TGTGCCAGCATGACCGTAGCGGGGGGGACCTACGAGCAGTACTTC. Its translation: CASMTVAGGTYEQYF.

The V and J genes are TRBV29-1 and TRBJ2-7; D remains ambiguous. The CDR3 is 11 amino acids. Germline-derived CDR1 and CDR2 are SQVTM and ANQGSEA. V lost 4 bases and J 6 bases, leaving 10 bases between the germline ends. This chain's CDR3 is CSVVSESEQYF. CDR3 DNA sequence: TGCAGCGTTGTTTCCGAATCCGAGCAGTACTTC.

J is TRBJ1-1 and V is TRBV7-2, with a tentative D call TRBD1 (5 bases). Germline CDR1 SGHTA, CDR2 FQGNSA. Trimming removed 0 bases from V and 8 bases from J, with 13 bases in between. CDR3 size: 14 residues. Here the CDR3 DNA reads TGTGCCAGCAGCTTAGCGGGCCAGGGAGCCGAAGCTTTCTTT. Encoded protein: CASSLAGQGAEAFF.

There are a few counts of this clonotype. This chain joins TRBV27 and TRBJ2-2, with 10 bases that match TRBD2. V gave up 10 bases and J gave up 5 bases; unmatched junction bases: 4. Germline assignment: CDR1 MNHEY and CDR2 SMNVEV (reference sequence). CDR3 length: 13 residues. CDR3 amino acids: CATKREGTGELFF. The CDR3 coding sequence is TGTGCCACCAAGCGGGAGGGGACCGGGGAGCTGTTTTTT.

This clonotype was detected a few times. V usage is TRBV3-1 and J usage is TRBJ2-5; D call uncertain. This CDR3 spans 15 amino acids. The V gene's germline CDR1 is LGHDT and CDR2 YNNKEL (reference sequence). Between the trimmed V and J ends, which lost 4 bases and 0 bases, there was a span of 12 bases. CDR3 loop: CASSLYSLYQETQYF. The CDR3 nucleotides read TGTGCCAGCAGCCTATACTCTCTGTACCAAGAGACCCAGTACTTC.

A remark on this clonotype: An end of the junction differs from the germline gene, which may be a read error. The chain is built from TRBV9 and TRBJ1-1; 8 bases map to TRBD1. The germline V gene has CDR1 SGDLS and CDR2 YYNGEE. CDR3 length: 13 amino acids. The DNA for the CDR3 is TGTGCCAGCGGCGTACAGGGGGACACTGAAGCTTTCTTT. This codes for CASGVQGDTEAFF.

A few counts support this clonotype. The chain recombines TRBV6-2 or TRBV6-3 with TRBJ2-1; weak D call: TRBD2 (5 bases). Germline loops: CDR1 MNHEY, CDR2 SVGEGT. There are 12 residues in the CDR3. The V end was cut by 6 bases, the J end by 7 bases, with 10 bases between. The CDR3 reads CASRGTRNEQFF. The CDR3 nucleotides are TGTGCCAGCAGAGGTACTAGGAATGAGCAGTTCTTC.

V usage is TRBV6-1 and J usage is TRBJ1-5, with D possibly TRBD1 on 5 matching bases. Trimming took 6 bases from V and 0 from J, leaving 9 bases between them. CDR1 and CDR2 (germline): MNHNS, SASEGT. There are 14 residues in the CDR3. The CDR3: CASSQGCSNQPQHF. In nucleotides, the CDR3 is TGTGCCAGCAGCCAGGGATGTAGCAATCAGCCCCAGCATTTT.